These 20 T cell receptor beta chains came from one sample sequenced in a study of blood T cell repertoires in COVID-19. Sequencing was performed with immunoSEQ multiplex PCR; in TCRdb, only in-frame clones are kept and a portion is missing. This table holds around 190,000 clones, more than 85% found once. The sequencing sample was made of peripheral blood. The receptor source for this set is a man aged 25-40 years with acute or convalescent COVID-19.

The chain joins TRBV6-4 to TRBJ2-6; D is unresolved. CDR3 size: 15 residues. V lost 2 bases and J lost 0, with 5 bases in between. Looked up from germline, CDR1 is MRHNA and CDR2 is SNTAGT. CDR3 nucleotides: TGTGCCAGCAGTGACACTTTCTCTGGGGCCAACGTCCTGACTTTC. Residues: CASSDTFSGANVLTF.

Points on this clone: The same CDR3 arises from other DNA sequences in this sample as well. V is TRBV7-9 and J is TRBJ1-5; tentatively, D is TRBD1 (5 bases). The V and J ends lost 1 base and 7 bases respectively, with 8 bases between them. Germline V gene sequence: CDR1 SEHNR, CDR2 FQNEAQ (reference sequence). This CDR3 region has 13 residues. The CDR3 loop reads CASSLGSGQPQHF. DNA for the CDR3: TGTGCCAGCAGCTTAGGGTCAGGGCAGCCCCAGCATTTT.

This chain uses TRBV6-5 with TRBJ2-7; TRBD2 matches at 8 bases. CDR1 is MNHEY, CDR2 SVGAGI, per germline. The CDR3 is 15 amino acids. V was pared by 6 bases and J by 0 bases, with 7 bases of the junction left unmatched. The CDR3 loop is CASSNGGAFSYEQYF. As DNA, the CDR3 is TGTGCCAGCAGCAACGGGGGGGCTTTCTCCTACGAGCAGTACTTC.

The rearrangement joins TRBV6-5 to TRBJ1-5, with 9 bases identical to TRBD1. V lost 4 bases, J lost 6 bases, and 4 bases stayed unmatched. Germline loops: CDR1 MNHEY, CDR2 SVGAGI. This CDR3 has 14 amino acids. For the CDR3, the DNA is TGTGCCAGCAGTTCCGTACAGGGGGCTCAGCCCCAGCATTTT. Its protein is CASSSVQGAQPQHF.

This clone is a singleton in its sample. The V call is TRBV2, the J call TRBJ1-5; tentatively, D is TRBD1 (6 bases). Germline assignment: CDR1 SNHLY and CDR2 FYNNEI. Trimming removed 8 bases at V and 2 bases at J, with 22 bases between. The CDR3 consists of 17 residues. Here the CDR3 reads CASRGGGRLKGNQPQHF. DNA of the CDR3: TGTGCCAGCCGAGGGGGGGGGAGGTTAAAGGGCAATCAGCCCCAGCATTTT.

In this sample, this clone turned up many times. The V and J genes are TRBV27 and TRBJ1-5; D unresolved. Germline values: CDR1 MNHEY, CDR2 SMNVEV (reference sequence). The CDR3 totals 14 residues. Trimming left V 7 bases short and J 7 bases short, with 17 bases between. DNA of the CDR3: TGTGCCAGCAAACCCGGGAGGTTGAACCAGCCCCAGCATTTT. Encoded protein: CASKPGRLNQPQHF.

V and J are TRBV11-2 and TRBJ1-1; D perhaps matches TRBD1 (5 bases). Germline V gene sequence: CDR1 SGHAT, CDR2 FQNNGV. V was trimmed by 2 bases and J by 0 bases, leaving 10 bases between them. This CDR3 is 15 amino acids long. The CDR3 region has the DNA TGTGCCAGCAGCTTACAGGCGGGGGTGAACACTGAAGCTTTCTTT. Its translation: CASSLQAGVNTEAFF.

The rearrangement joins TRBV28 to TRBJ1-3; the D gene is possibly TRBD1 (6 bases). V gave up 5 bases and J gave up 1 base, with 18 bases separating them. CDR1 and CDR2 from the germline V gene are MDHEN and SYDVKM. The CDR3 covers 17 residues. The CDR3 spells CASSLTGSSFSGNTIYF. In DNA, the CDR3 is TGTGCCAGCAGTCTCACAGGGAGCTCCTTTTCTGGAAACACCATATATTTT. The full variable domain, rest sourced from reference TRBV28 and TRBJ1-3, is DVKVTQSSRYLVKRTGEKVFLECVQDMDHENMFWYRQDPGLGLRLIYFSYDVKMKEKGDIPEGYSVSREKKERFSLILESASTNQTSMYLCASSLTGSSFSGNTIYFGEGSWLTVV.

The V and J genes are TRBV15 and TRBJ2-3, with a weak D call TRBD1 (8 bases). Germline CDR1 is LNHNV and CDR2 is YYDKDF (reference sequence). V was trimmed by 3 bases and J by 3 bases, leaving 16 bases between them. The CDR3 spans 16 residues. CDR3 in amino acids: CATSSEYRGGTDTQYF. CDR3 DNA sequence: TGTGCCACCAGCAGCGAATACAGGGGGGGGACAGATACGCAGTATTTT.

This clone is a singleton in its sample. The chain employs TRBV18 and TRBJ2-7, with D possibly being TRBD1 (6 bases). CDR1 is KGHSH, CDR2 LQKENI, per germline. Trimming took 3 bases from V and 4 from J, leaving 13 bases between them. The CDR3 spans 14 residues. The CDR3 protein is CASSPGTTPYEQYF. The CDR3 DNA is TGTGCCAGCTCACCCGGGACAACCCCTTACGAGCAGTACTTC.

This clone occurred a few times. The junction does not match germline at one end; this may be a read error. This chain joins TRBV3-1 (or the pseudogene TRBV3-2) and TRBJ1-6, with D perhaps matching TRBD1 (6 bases). Per the germline V gene, CDR1 is LGHDT and CDR2 is YNNKEL (reference sequence). The CDR3 consists of 16 residues. The CDR3 spells CASRKQGRGYSSPLHF. The CDR3 nucleotides are TGTGCCAGCAGGAAACAGGGTAGGGGGTATAGTTCACCCCTCCACTTT.

This clone was found a few times. Written as DNA, the CDR3 is TGTGCCAGCTCACCACTAATTTCGCTCGGGGAAGCTTTCTTT. Translating gives CASSPLISLGEAFF. The chain is built from TRBV18 and TRBJ1-1; D gene uncertain. The CDR3 loop spans 14 amino acids. Germline CDR1 KGHSH, CDR2 LQKENI. The V and J ends lost 1 base and 8 bases respectively, with 14 bases between them.

The rearrangement uses TRBV6-5 and TRBJ1-1, with unresolved D. Germline assignment: CDR1 MNHEY and CDR2 SVGAGI. The CDR3 has 15 residues. V dropped 6 bases and J dropped 0 bases, with 14 bases sitting between them. CDR3 bases: TGTGCCAGCAGGCAATCCCCGGTCCTGAACACTGAAGCTTTCTTT. Translation gives CASRQSPVLNTEAFF.

This clone was seen many times. CDR3 in amino acids: CASSVGADSSGNTIYF. CDR3 bases: TGTGCCAGCAGCGTCGGCGCGGACAGCTCTGGAAACACCATATATTTT. The rearrangement joins TRBV9 to TRBJ1-3, with D possibly TRBD1 on 6 matching bases. Germline assignment: CDR1 SGDLS and CDR2 YYNGEE. Trimming took off 2 bases at V and 0 bases at J, with 12 bases between the two ends. The CDR3 is 16 residues long. Full variable domain (rest looked up from reference TRBV9 and TRBJ1-3): DSGVTQTPKHLITATGQRVTLRCSPRSGDLSVYWYQQSLDQGLQFLIQYYNGEERAKGNILERFSAQQFPDLHSELNLSSLELGDSALYFCASSVGADSSGNTIYFGEGSWLTVV.

The J gene is TRBJ1-2, the V gene TRBV2; no clear D gene. Germline lookup yields CDR1 SNHLY and CDR2 FYNNEI. The CDR3 contains 13 residues. V gave up 6 bases and J gave up 5 bases, with 13 bases separating them. In nucleotides, the CDR3 is TGTGCCAGCAGCCGGGAAGAGGAGTATGGCTACACCTTC. This translates into CASSREEEYGYTF.

The genes are TRBV4-2 and TRBJ2-7; 7 positions agree with TRBD2. The CDR3 runs to 13 residues. The ends lost 3 bases at V and 1 base at J; junction bases unmatched: 0. Germline CDR1 and CDR2: LGHNA and YNFKEQ. CDR3 DNA: TGTGCCAGCAGCCAGGGGGGGTCCTACGAGCAGTACTTC. This sequence encodes CASSQGGSYEQYF.

The genes are TRBV6-5 and TRBJ1-4; D possibly corresponds to TRBD1 (6 bases). Looked up from germline, CDR1 is MNHEY and CDR2 is SVGAGI. The CDR3 length is 14 residues. The V end lost 8 bases, the J end lost 4 bases, and 14 bases lay between the germline ends. The CDR3 region is CASGLGHGNEKLFF. CDR3 DNA sequence: TGTGCCAGCGGGCTGGGACACGGTAATGAAAAACTGTTTTTT.

The table lists this clone with a count of one. V gene TRBV5-6 combines with J gene TRBJ2-5; TRBD1 agrees at 9 bases. CDR3 length equals 14 residues. Trimming removed 5 bases from V and 5 bases from J; junction bases left unmatched: 7. Per germline, CDR1 SGHDT and CDR2 YYEEEE. CDR3 loop: CASSQQGARETQYF. Here the CDR3 DNA reads TGTGCCAGCAGTCAACAGGGGGCGAGGGAGACCCAGTACTTC.

To note about this clone: The junction shows a germline mismatch at one end, possibly a read error. The chain carries TRBV2 and TRBJ2-3, with 10 bases that match TRBD2. The CDR3 runs 15 residues. Germline CDR1 SNHLY, CDR2 FYNNEI. The CDR3 here is CASSQAGGPTDTQYF. CDR3 coding DNA: TGTGCCAGCAGTCAAGCGGGGGGGCCAACAGATACGCAGTATTTT.

The chain's CDR3 is CATSRGRASETQYF. The DNA for the CDR3 is TGTGCCACCAGCCGCGGGAGGGCCTCAGAGACCCAGTACTTC. The chain links TRBV15 to TRBJ2-5; 9 bases fit TRBD2. V lost 5 bases, J lost 4 bases, and 5 bases stayed unmatched. Germline assignment: CDR1 LNHNV and CDR2 YYDKDF (reference sequence). This CDR3 is built from 14 residues.